This T cell receptor beta chain derives from a study of OX40 agonist ivuxolimab in advanced cancers. Study in general: Hepatocellular carcinoma, melanoma, renal cell or head and neck cancer occurred in dose-escalation patients.

Blood was sampled at baseline, cycle 4 day 1, and cycle 7 day 1. Worth noting for this clone: The antigen remains undetermined.

Germline trimming cut 4 bases from V and 9 bases from J; bases unmatched to any gene: 8. In germline, CDR1 is SGHDT, CDR2 YYEEEE. The CDR3 covers 15 residues. Method: immunoSEQ multiplex PCR; TCRdb's copy keeps in-frame clones and lacks some. Altogether roughly 28,000 clones are present, just over 90% being singletons, with the ten largest covering roughly a tenth. General study findings and limits: Doses of 0.1 to 3.0 mg/kg were accompanied by clonal expansion of CD4+ and CD8+ blood T cells by week 6. Among expanded peripheral T cells, antigen specificity went undetermined.

The chain uses TRBV5-6 and TRBJ1-6; 9 bases map to TRBD1. The sequencing used CD4+ or CD8+ T cells sorted from blood, collected in a trial of the OX40 agonist ivuxolimab. The sequence derives from an adult with an advanced solid tumor such as melanoma, head and neck, liver or kidney cancer. The CDR3 DNA follows: TGTGCCAGCAGCGGGGGGGGACAGGGTAGTTCACCCCTCCACTTT. Translating gives CASSGGGQGSSPLHF.